This TCR beta chain is from a study of blood T cell repertoires in COVID-19. The assay was immunoSEQ multiplex PCR, and TCRdb's table has in-frame clones only and misses some. The sample lists almost 500,000 clones, 70% to 90% occurring once. This clone has a single count. In the same sample, other DNA sequences code for this CDR3. In germline, CDR1 is SGDLS, CDR2 YYNGEE. The CDR3 covers 14 residues. V was pared by 2 bases and J by 2 bases, with 2 bases of the junction left unmatched. The chain is built from TRBV9 and TRBJ2-7; 9 bases are a match to TRBD1. The clonotype was recovered from a woman aged 55-70 years who had recovered from COVID-19. Sample: PBMCs or T cells enriched from blood (not recorded which). Here the CDR3 reads CASSVGQGPYEQYF. CDR3 nucleotide sequence: TGTGCCAGCAGCGTTGGACAGGGGCCCTACGAGCAGTACTTC.